The 2 T cell receptor beta chains reported below all come from one sample, sequenced in a study of blood T cells in healthy people across ages. A second roughly 7 to 12 cycle PCR used barcoded and J-beta primers. Using its own MiXCR run on the 5' RACE reads, TCRdb lists one record per CDR3 protein. The table lists 550,000 to 700,000 distinct CDR3 sequences, 27% of them singletons. The sequenced sample was blood. The receptors were gathered from a woman aged 70-85 years in good health.

This clonotype came up a few times. A read error may produce the germline difference seen at one junction end. The chain is built from TRBV5-8 and TRBJ2-5; 9 nucleotides align to TRBD2. Germline V gives CDR1 SGHTS, CDR2 YDEGEE. This CDR3 contains 14 residues. The CDR3 DNA reads TGTGCCAGAAGTAGCGGGGGCCTCGGAGAGACTCAGTACTTC. Amino acid sequence: CARSSGGLGETQYF.

A remark on this clonotype: Possible read error: a much larger clone is one base away. The CDR3 nucleotides read TGTGCCAGCAGTTTATTTGGCGGGGAGCTGTTTTTT. It codes for CASSLFGGELFF. The rearrangement joins TRBV28 to TRBJ2-2; no clear D. The CDR3 sequence is 12 residues long. Germline values: CDR1 MDHEN, CDR2 SYDVKM. Trimming removed 1 base at V and 7 bases at J, with 4 bases between.